This is a list of T cell receptor beta chains from one sample in a study of identifying expanded T cells in peripheral blood. Using immunoSEQ multiplex PCR, the repertoire was profiled, and TCRdb retains in-frame clones only, with some absent. The data hold tens of thousands of clones, with over 80% observed a single time. The specimen sequenced was blood. These receptors were collected from a person aged 18 to 69 in good health. The CDR3 runs from the conserved cysteine through the conserved F or W. The order of the fields is J gene, V gene, CDR3 length, CDR3 protein.

>TRBJ2-1|TRBV5-4|13
CASRLAGGNEQFF
>TRBJ2-3|TRBV7-9|16
CASSSGTGHLADTQYF
>.|TRBV11-2|11
CASSSWGPQHF
>TRBJ2-7|TRBV6-5|14
CASRLGQGAREQYF
>TRBJ2-1|TRBV11-2|17
CASSLELGLAAYNEQFF
>TRBJ2-1|TRBV2|11
CASSGYNEQFF
>TRBJ1-3|TRBV9|16
CASSVAVGGAGNTIYF
>TRBJ2-7|TRBV7-2|17
CASSSNVGTSGAYEQYF
>TRBJ1-3|TRBV30|14
CAWSRTGEGNTIYF
>TRBJ2-1|TRBV27|13
CASAGYIYNEQFF
>TRBJ2-3|TRBV5-8|15
CASSSGDRLTDTQYF
>TRBJ2-7|TRBV27|19
CASSRERDWGLTSSYEQYF
>TRBJ1-3|TRBV28|12
CASSLNGNTIYF
>TRBJ1-2|TRBV6-1|14
CASRLTGANYGYTF
>TRBJ1-5|TRBV5-5|20
CASSPRDRGLMSGSIQPQHF
>TRBJ2-5|TRBV4-1|15
CASSQADRGAETQYF
>TRBJ2-1|TRBV27|15
CASSVTNREFDEQFF
>TRBJ2-5|TRBV28|14
CASSSYRGSETQYF